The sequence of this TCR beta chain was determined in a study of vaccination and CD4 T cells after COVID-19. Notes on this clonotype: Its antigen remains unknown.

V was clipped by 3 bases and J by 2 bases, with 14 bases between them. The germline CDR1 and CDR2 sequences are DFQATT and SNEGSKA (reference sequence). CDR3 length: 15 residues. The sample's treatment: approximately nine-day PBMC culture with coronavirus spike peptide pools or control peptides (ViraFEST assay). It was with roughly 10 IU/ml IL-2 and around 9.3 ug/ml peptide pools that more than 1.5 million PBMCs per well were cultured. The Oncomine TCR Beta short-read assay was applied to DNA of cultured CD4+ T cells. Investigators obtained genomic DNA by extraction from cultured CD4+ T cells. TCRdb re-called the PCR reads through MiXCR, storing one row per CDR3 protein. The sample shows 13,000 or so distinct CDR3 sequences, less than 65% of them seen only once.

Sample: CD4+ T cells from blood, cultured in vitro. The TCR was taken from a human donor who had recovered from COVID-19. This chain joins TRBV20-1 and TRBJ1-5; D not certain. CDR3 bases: TGCAGTGCTAGCGGGATGAGGGTGCGCAATCAGCCCCAGCATTTT. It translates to CSASGMRVRNQPQHF.